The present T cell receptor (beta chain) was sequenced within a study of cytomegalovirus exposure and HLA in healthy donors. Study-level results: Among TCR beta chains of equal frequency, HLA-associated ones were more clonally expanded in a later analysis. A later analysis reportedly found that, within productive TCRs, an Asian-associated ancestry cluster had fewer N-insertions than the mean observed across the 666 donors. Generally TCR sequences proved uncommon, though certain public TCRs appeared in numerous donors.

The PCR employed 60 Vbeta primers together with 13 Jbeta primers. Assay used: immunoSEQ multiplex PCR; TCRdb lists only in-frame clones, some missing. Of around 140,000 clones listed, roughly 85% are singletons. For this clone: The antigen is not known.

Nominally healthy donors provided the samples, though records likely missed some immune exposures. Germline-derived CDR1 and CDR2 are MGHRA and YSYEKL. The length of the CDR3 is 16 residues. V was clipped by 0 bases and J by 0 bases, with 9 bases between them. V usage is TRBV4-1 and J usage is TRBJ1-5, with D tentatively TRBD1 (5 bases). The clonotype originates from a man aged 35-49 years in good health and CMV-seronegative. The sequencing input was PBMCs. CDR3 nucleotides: TGCGCCAGCAGCCAAGATGGGGGGTATAGCAATCAGCCCCAGCATTTT. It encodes CASSQDGGYSNQPQHF.